The rows below give T cell receptor beta chains drawn from one sample of a study of cytomegalovirus exposure and HLA in healthy donors. Measured with immunoSEQ multiplex PCR; TCRdb has only the in-frame clones, and not every one. The sample records a few hundred thousand clones, 60% to 80% being singletons. Sequencing used PBMCs. Every receptor here comes from a man aged 18 to 35 in good health and CMV-seronegative. The CDR3 runs from the conserved cysteine through the conserved F or W. D genes are given only for firm matches. For some rows the clone size is stated as once, few or many, or as a class when expanded; others skip it.

V: TRBV30; size: .; D: .; J: TRBJ2-5; DNA: TGTGCCTGGACCCCAGGTGGAGAGACCCAGTACTTC; CDR3: CAWTPGGETQYF
V: TRBV10-3; size: few; D: TRBD2; J: TRBJ2-7; DNA: TGTGCCATCAGTGTGGGCTCCGGACTAGCGGGGGGAGTGTACGAGCAGTACTTC; CDR3: CAISVGSGLAGGVYEQYF
V: TRBV25-1; size: .; D: .; J: TRBJ1-6; DNA: TGTGCCAGCACTACGTCTGGCTCCTATAATTCACCCCTCCACTTT; CDR3: CASTTSGSYNSPLHF
V: TRBV11-2; size: .; D: .; J: TRBJ1-5; DNA: TGTGCCAGCAGCCAGAATAGGGGGCAGCCCCAGCATTTT; CDR3: CASSQNRGQPQHF
V: TRBV18; size: .; D: .; J: TRBJ1-1; DNA: TGTGCCAGCTCAGAGGGAGAGGACACTGAAGCTTTCTTT; CDR3: CASSEGEDTEAFF
V: TRBV2; size: .; D: .; J: TRBJ1-1; DNA: TGTGCCAGCAGTGAGTTACACGAGAACACTGAAGCTTTCTTT; CDR3: CASSELHENTEAFF
V: TRBV2; size: .; D: .; J: TRBJ2-5; DNA: TGTGCCAGCAGTGAATCGGGTGGGGGCATGGAGACCCAGTACTTC; CDR3: CASSESGGGMETQYF
V: TRBV28; size: .; D: .; J: TRBJ2-1; DNA: TGTGCCAGCAGTTACACTAGCAAGTCCTACAATGAGCAGTTCTTC; CDR3: CASSYTSKSYNEQFF
V: TRBV7-8; size: once; D: .; J: TRBJ2-3; DNA: TGTGCCAGCAGCTCCTTCACAGATACGCAGTATTTT; CDR3: CASSSFTDTQYF
V: TRBV19; size: .; D: TRBD1; J: TRBJ2-5; DNA: TGTGCCAGTAGTATAGATCCTCCGACAGGGGCCCGAGAGACCCAGTACTTC; CDR3: CASSIDPPTGARETQYF
V: TRBV7-7; size: .; D: TRBD1; J: TRBJ2-5; DNA: TGTGCTAGCAGCGAAGACAGGGGGTCAGAGACCCAGTACTTC; CDR3: CASSEDRGSETQYF
V: TRBV27; size: .; D: TRBD1; J: TRBJ2-7; DNA: TGTGCCAGCAGTTTGGACAGGAGGACCTACGAGCAGTACTTC; CDR3: CASSLDRRTYEQYF
V: TRBV6-1; size: .; D: .; J: TRBJ1-6; DNA: TGTGCCAGGGGTGGGGCGGTCTATAATTCACCCCTCCACTTT; CDR3: CARGGAVYNSPLHF
V: TRBV5-1; size: .; D: TRBD1; J: TRBJ2-1; DNA: TGCGCCAGCAATACCGGGACAGGGGGTCTACATAGCTCCTACAATGAGCAGTTCTTC; CDR3: CASNTGTGGLHSSYNEQFF
V: TRBV9; size: .; D: .; J: TRBJ2-7; DNA: TGTGCCAGCTCGGGTCGGGGCGAGCAGTACTTC; CDR3: CASSGRGEQYF
V: TRBV25-1; size: .; D: .; J: TRBJ2-3; DNA: TGTGCCAGCAGTAAGGGTAGACTAAGCACAGATACGCAGTATTTT; CDR3: CASSKGRLSTDTQYF
V: TRBV5-4; size: once; D: TRBD1; J: TRBJ2-5; DNA: TGTGCCAGCAGCGCCCCAGGGGGCGACGAGACCCAGTACTTC; CDR3: CASSAPGGDETQYF
V: TRBV30; size: .; D: .; J: TRBJ1-2; DNA: TGTGCCTGGAGTGTTGGGACAAACTATGGCTACACCTTC; CDR3: CAWSVGTNYGYTF
V: TRBV4-2; size: .; D: .; J: TRBJ1-3; DNA: TGTGCCAGCAGCCAAGGGGAGTGGGGGGTGTCAGGAAACACCATATATTTT; CDR3: CASSQGEWGVSGNTIYF
V: TRBV27; size: .; D: TRBD1; J: TRBJ2-7; DNA: TGTGCCAGCAGTTCTTCTTATTTAACCCAACAGGGGTATTCTTACGAGCAGTACTTC; CDR3: CASSSSYLTQQGYSYEQYF
V: TRBV6-1; size: .; D: .; J: TRBJ2-2; DNA: TGTGCCATCTACCTTTTTCGGGGCACCGGGGAGCTGTTTTTT; CDR3: CAIYLFRGTGELFF
V: TRBV29-1; size: .; D: .; J: TRBJ1-2; DNA: TGCAGCGTTGAAGAGGGGGGGTCGTATGGCTACACCTTC; CDR3: CSVEEGGSYGYTF
V: TRBV5-6; size: once; D: .; J: TRBJ2-7; DNA: TGTGCCAGCAGCTTGACGATACAGGGTAGCTACGAGCAGTACTTC; CDR3: CASSLTIQGSYEQYF
V: TRBV25-1; size: .; D: TRBD2; J: TRBJ2-5; DNA: TGTGCCAGCACCGGGACTAACCAAGAGACCCAGTACTTC; CDR3: CASTGTNQETQYF
V: TRBV4-3; size: .; D: TRBD2; J: TRBJ2-1; DNA: TGCGCCAGCAGCCAATCCGGGGTAGCGGGAGATGGTGAGCAGTTCTTC; CDR3: CASSQSGVAGDGEQFF
V: TRBV25-1; size: .; D: .; J: TRBJ2-3; DNA: TGTGCCAGCAGTGAATTGCCGGGATCCACAGATACGCAGTATTTT; CDR3: CASSELPGSTDTQYF
V: TRBV25-1; size: .; D: TRBD2; J: TRBJ2-7; DNA: TGTGCCAGCAGCCGTGTCACTAGCGGGGCCTCCTACGAGCAGTACTTC; CDR3: CASSRVTSGASYEQYF
V: TRBV15; size: .; D: .; J: TRBJ1-1; DNA: TGTGCCACCAGCAGCACGGAGCTTGAAGCTTTCTTT; CDR3: CATSSTELEAFF